This T cell receptor beta chain stems from a study of human T cells and chemical hapten exposure (dated by TCRdb to 2020 to 2022). Regarding the research as a whole: Libraries were pooled for sequencing, and variation in per-sample TCR yields was attributed mainly to small differences in library volumes within the pool. For every blood RNA sample, sequencing covered both the TCR alpha and TCR beta chains. The study tracked peripheral blood TCR repertoire changes in vivo during primary and secondary sensitization to the hapten diphenylcyclopropenone (DPC) in alopecia patients. Findings and caveats that apply to the study as a whole: Repeated subsampling changed both the strength of the expansion versus patch-test correlation and the threshold at which that correlation became significant. The number of TCRs above 1 in 1000 frequency did not change with DPC sensitization; there was no evidence of global repertoire structure alterations.

This clonotype occurred a few times. No cognate antigen has been identified for it. Within one base of it there is no much larger clone, and no base qualities were kept. The meaning of the sample's time point label: healthy volunteer bleed at 6 weeks. Total RNA was extracted from unfractionated whole blood collected in Tempus Blood RNA tubes. As TCR sequencing controls, four or five healthy volunteers were used, with blood taken at day 0, 2 weeks and 6 weeks. The library was obtained by RACE. Instrument used: NextSeq 500. During library preparation, unique molecular identifiers were attached to individual cDNA molecules so that TCRs could be counted in a quantitative, reproducible way. The published analysis was carried out like this. The median number of TCRs per sample was some 100,000, ranging from about 20,000 to 750,000. The Decombinator software suite was used to annotate the V, J and CDR3 of the TCR reads. To make PS versus PT1 abundance plots, every sample was subsampled to the same number of TCRs (28,000). TCRs were defined as expanded if absent before sensitization and observed at least eight times at the 2-week time point. TCRdb's own reprocessing of the public reads used fastp at Q25 and MiXCR and kept productive beta chains. Each CDR3 protein appears once, grouped with its most common genes and DNA. TCRdb's processing, not the authors' own work, is the source of the V and J calls. Across this sample there are 60,000 to 90,000 distinct CDR3 sequences, with 8.5% to 10% seen only once. Of the sample, roughly 1.6% falls within the top ten clones.

Including cysteine and phenylalanine, the CDR3 has 18 amino acids. Just the 54-base CDR3 DNA is kept, in frame starting at base 1. The V and J ends are trimmed by 5 bases and 0 bases, leaving 20 bases between them. CDR1 and CDR2 are drawn from the germline V gene (reference sequence): SEHNR, FQNEAQ. The chain links TRBV7-9 with TRBJ2-1; the D gene could be either TRBD1 or TRBD2, each agreeing at 5 bases. The sample comprised whole blood. The clonotype comes from a female donor in good health. Some clones in this sample may be carry-over from other donors' samples. The CDR3 protein sequence reads: CASSPASGTGSSYNEQFF. The sequenced DNA is TGTGCCAGCAGCCCAGCCTCCGGGACGGGGAGCTCCTACAATGAGCAGTTCTTC.